Described below is a single T cell receptor (beta chain) sequence and its context. Its target is unknown. These data belong to a study of cytomegalovirus exposure and HLA in healthy donors. Findings and limits, study-wide: TCR beta V- and J-gene trimming, according to a later analysis, was linked to a missense DCLRE1C variant. Many donors shared some public TCRs, even though most TCR sequences were rare.

PCR was performed using 60 Vbeta and 13 Jbeta primers. The table came from immunoSEQ multiplex PCR; TCRdb's copy has only in-frame clones and leaves some out. The repertoire consists of more than 85,000 clones, with approximately 80% occurring once and the leading ten covering roughly 2.3%. This CDR3 spans 15 amino acids. Trimming took off 4 bases at V and 1 base at J, with 10 bases between the two ends. Germline V CDR1 and CDR2: SGHNT, YENEEA. This TCR came from a woman in her 30s in good health and CMV-seronegative. The chain uses TRBV11-3 and TRBJ2-2; tentatively, D is TRBD1 (5 bases). Sequencing used PBMCs. The CDR3 protein is CASSSGGQNTGELFF. CDR3 sequence (DNA): TGTGCCAGCAGCTCAGGCGGACAGAACACCGGGGAGCTGTTTTTT.